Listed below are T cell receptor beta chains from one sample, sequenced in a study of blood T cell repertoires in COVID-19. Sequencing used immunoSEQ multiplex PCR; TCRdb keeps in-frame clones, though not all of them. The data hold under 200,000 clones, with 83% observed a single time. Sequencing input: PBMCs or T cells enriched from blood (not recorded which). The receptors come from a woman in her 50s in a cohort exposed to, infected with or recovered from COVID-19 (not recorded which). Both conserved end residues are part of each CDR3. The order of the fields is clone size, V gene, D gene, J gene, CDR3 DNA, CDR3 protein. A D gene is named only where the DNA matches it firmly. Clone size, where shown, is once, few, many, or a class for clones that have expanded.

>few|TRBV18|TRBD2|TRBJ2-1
TGTGCCAGCTCATCGTTTTCTAGCGGGGGACCCACAATGAGCAGGCAGTTCTTC
CASSSFSSGGPTMSRQFF
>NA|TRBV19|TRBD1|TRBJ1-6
TGTGCCAGTAGTCTAATTCCGGGACAGGGTCATTCACCCCTCCACTTT
CASSLIPGQGHSPLHF
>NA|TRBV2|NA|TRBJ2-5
TGTGCCAGCAGTGAAGCGAGCCGGGGTTGGGAGACCCAGTACTTC
CASSEASRGWETQYF
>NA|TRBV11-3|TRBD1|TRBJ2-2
TGTGCCAGCAGCTTATATGGGACAGGTGACACCGGGGAGCTGTTTTTT
CASSLYGTGDTGELFF
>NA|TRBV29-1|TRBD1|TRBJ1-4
TGCAGCGCCGCCGGAGGACAGGTCGCAACTAATGAAAAACTGTTTTTT
CSAAGGQVATNEKLFF
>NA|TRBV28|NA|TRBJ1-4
TGTGCCAGCAGTTACCAGGGTCCAACTAATGAAAAACTGTTTTTT
CASSYQGPTNEKLFF
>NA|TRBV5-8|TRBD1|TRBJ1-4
TGTGCCAGCAGGGAGGGACAGGGCCCTAATGAAAAACTGTTTTTT
CASREGQGPNEKLFF
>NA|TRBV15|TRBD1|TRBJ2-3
TGTGCCACCAGCAGAGATCGGACAGGGGGCACAGATACGCAGTATTTT
CATSRDRTGGTDTQYF
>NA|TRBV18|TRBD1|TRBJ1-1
TGTGCCAGCTCATCAAGAGATACAGGGGGCACTGAAGCTTTCTTT
CASSSRDTGGTEAFF
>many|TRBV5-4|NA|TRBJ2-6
TGTGCCAGCAGCTTGAGGGGGAACGTCCTGACTTTC
CASSLRGNVLTF
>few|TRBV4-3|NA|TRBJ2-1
TGCGCCAGCAGCCAAGTCCGGCAGGGGTTCGATGAGCAGTTCTTC
CASSQVRQGFDEQFF
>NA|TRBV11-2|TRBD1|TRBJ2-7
TGTGCCAGCAGCTTAGCACAGGGGGCGCCGACCTACGAGCAGTACTTC
CASSLAQGAPTYEQYF
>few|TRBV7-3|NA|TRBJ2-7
TGTGCCAGCAGCAACCTTGGGGCTTCCGAGCAGTACTTC
CASSNLGASEQYF
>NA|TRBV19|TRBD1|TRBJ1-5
TGTGCCAGTAGTACGGAGGGGGGACAGGGGGGCAATCAGCCCCAGCATTTT
CASSTEGGQGGNQPQHF
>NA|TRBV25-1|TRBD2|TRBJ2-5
TGTGCCAGCATCGGACTAGCGGGGGAGGAGACCCAGTACTTC
CASIGLAGEETQYF
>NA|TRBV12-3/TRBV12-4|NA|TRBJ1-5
TGTGCCAGCAGTCCCGACGTGGGCCAGCCCCAGCATTTT
CASSPDVGQPQHF
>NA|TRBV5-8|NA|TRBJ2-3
TGTGCCAGCAGCTTTCGAGGGACTAGCACAGATACGCAGTATTTT
CASSFRGTSTDTQYF
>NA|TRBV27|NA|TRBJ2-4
TGTGCCAGCAGCAAGGGGGGAGGGAGGGCCAAAAACATTCAGTACTTC
CASSKGGGRAKNIQYF
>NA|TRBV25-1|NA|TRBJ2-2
TGTGCCAGCAGTTCGAGGGACAAGAACGCCGGGGAGCTGTTTTTT
CASSSRDKNAGELFF
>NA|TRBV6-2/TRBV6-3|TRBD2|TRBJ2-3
TGTGCCAGCAGTTCACTGACTAGCGGGATTGTCCTTACGCAGTATTTT
CASSSLTSGIVLTQYF
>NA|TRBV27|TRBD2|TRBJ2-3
TGTGCCAGCAGTTTCGGGGGGGGTAGCACAGATACGCAGTATTTT
CASSFGGGSTDTQYF
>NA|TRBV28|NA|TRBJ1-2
TGTGCCAGCACTCTCAGGGGTTTCGGCGGCTACACCTTC
CASTLRGFGGYTF
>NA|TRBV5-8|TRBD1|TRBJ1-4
TGTGCCAGCACCAAAACCGGGACAGGGGGTTTTACTAATGAAAAACTGTTTTTT
CASTKTGTGGFTNEKLFF
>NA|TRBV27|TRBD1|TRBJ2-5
TGTGCCAGCAGCAGACAGGGGCTGGGGGAGACCCAGTACTTC
CASSRQGLGETQYF
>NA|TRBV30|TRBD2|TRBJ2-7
TGTGCCTGGATGGGTAGCGGGGGGGCCATCTACGAGCAGTACTTC
CAWMGSGGAIYEQYF
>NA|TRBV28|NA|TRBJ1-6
TGTGCCAGCAGTTTTGGGTTGCAGGGTTTTTCACCCCTCCACTTT
CASSFGLQGFSPLHF
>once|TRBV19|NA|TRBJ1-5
TGTGCCAGTAGTATTGGGGGGGGGAGTCAGCCCCAGCATTTT
CASSIGGGSQPQHF
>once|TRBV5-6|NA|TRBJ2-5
TGTGCCAGCAGCTTGGGTCGGTTCCAAGAGACCCAGTACTTC
CASSLGRFQETQYF
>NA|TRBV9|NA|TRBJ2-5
TGTGCCAGCAGCGCTAATTCAGGGATACAAGAGACCCAGTACTTC
CASSANSGIQETQYF
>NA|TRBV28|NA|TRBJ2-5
TGTGCCAGCAGTCAAGGACAGAATAACCAAGAGACCCAGTACTTC
CASSQGQNNQETQYF
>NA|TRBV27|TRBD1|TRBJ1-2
TGTGCCAGCAGTTTAAAGGGACAGGGGGTTTATGGCTACACCTTC
CASSLKGQGVYGYTF
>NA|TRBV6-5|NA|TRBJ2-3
TGTGCCAGCAGCCATCGACACACAGATACGCAGTATTTT
CASSHRHTDTQYF
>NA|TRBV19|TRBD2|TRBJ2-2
TGTGCCAGTAGCATGACTAGCGGGTCTAACACCGGGGAGCTGTTTTTT
CASSMTSGSNTGELFF
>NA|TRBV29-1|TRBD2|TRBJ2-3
TGCAGCCATGGACTAGCGGGAAGTACAGATACGCAGTATTTT
CSHGLAGSTDTQYF
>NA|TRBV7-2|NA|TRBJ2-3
TGTGCCAGCAGCATCAGGAACAGGCCGGCAGGGCCAGATACGCAGTATTTT
CASSIRNRPAGPDTQYF
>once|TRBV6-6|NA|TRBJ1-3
TGTGCCAGCAGCCCGACGGGGGGGTCCGGAAACACCATATATTTT
CASSPTGGSGNTIYF
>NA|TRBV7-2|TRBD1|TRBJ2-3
TGTGCCAGCAGCTCGCAGATAGACAGGGGTGGAACAGATACGCAGTATTTT
CASSSQIDRGGTDTQYF
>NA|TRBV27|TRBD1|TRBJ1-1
TGTGCCAGCAGTATGACAGGGCAAAACACTGAAGCTTTCTTT
CASSMTGQNTEAFF
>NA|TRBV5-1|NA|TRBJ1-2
TGCGCCAGCAGCTTGGAGGTTGGGGGCTTCGACTATGGCTACACCTTC
CASSLEVGGFDYGYTF
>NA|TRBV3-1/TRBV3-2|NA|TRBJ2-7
TGTGCCAGCAGCCAAGACCCAGGTACCTACGAGCAGTACTTC
CASSQDPGTYEQYF
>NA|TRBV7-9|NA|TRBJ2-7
TGTGCCAGCAGCTACTCTAGCTCCTACGAGCAGTACTTC
CASSYSSSYEQYF
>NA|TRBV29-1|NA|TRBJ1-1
TGCAGCGTGCCCTCAGGGACACGCGCTGAAGCTTTCTTT
CSVPSGTRAEAFF
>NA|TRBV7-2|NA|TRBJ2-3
TGTGCCAGCAGCTTTGGGGCCCCTGCAGATACGCAGTATTTT
CASSFGAPADTQYF
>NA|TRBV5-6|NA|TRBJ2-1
TGTGCCAGCAGCTCAAACCACCGGGACTTAGTCAATCATGCTGAGCAGTTCTTC
CASSSNHRDLVNHAEQFF
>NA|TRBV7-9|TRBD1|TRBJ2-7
TGTGCCAGCAGTCAAGAGGGACAGGGGTCGCCCGAGCAGTACTTC
CASSQEGQGSPEQYF
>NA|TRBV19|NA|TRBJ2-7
TGTGCCAGTAGTATCGGGCCAGGGGCCTACGAGCAGTACTTC
CASSIGPGAYEQYF
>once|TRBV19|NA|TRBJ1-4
TGTGCCAGTAGTATAACAGCAACTAATGAAAAACTGTTTTTT
CASSITATNEKLFF
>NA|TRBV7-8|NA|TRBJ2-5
TGTGCCAGCACCCCGTCGGAACAGGGAGTGGCTGGGGAGACCCAGTACTTC
CASTPSEQGVAGETQYF
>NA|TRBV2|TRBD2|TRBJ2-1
TGTGCCAGCAGTAGTAGCGGGGGAGCCTACAATGAGCAGTTCTTC
CASSSSGGAYNEQFF
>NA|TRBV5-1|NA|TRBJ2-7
TGCGCCAGCAGCTTGAGGCAGGGCGCCTACGAGCAGTACTTC
CASSLRQGAYEQYF
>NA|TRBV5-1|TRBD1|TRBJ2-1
TGCGCCAGCAGCCCCGGACAGGGGGTAAATGAGCAGTTCTTC
CASSPGQGVNEQFF
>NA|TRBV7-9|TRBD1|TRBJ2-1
TGTGCCAGCAGCTACGGCGGGACAGGAGCTTACAATGAGCAGTTCTTC
CASSYGGTGAYNEQFF
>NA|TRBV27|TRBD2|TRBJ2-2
TGTGCCAGCAGTTTGCGGTGGGCTAGCGGGGTAAACACCGGGGAGCTGTTTTTT
CASSLRWASGVNTGELFF